This T cell receptor (beta chain) stems from a study of metastatic and nonmetastatic thyroid tumors. Unmatched junction bases numbered 7, after V lost 5 bases and J lost 3 bases. Germline V gene lookup returns CDR1 DFQATT and CDR2 SNEGSKA (reference sequence). This CDR3 is 14 amino acids long. The entire patient cohort was treatment-naive prior to thyroid surgery. TCRdb re-clonotyped the PCR reads via MiXCR. The data contain about 24,000 clones, roughly 13% of them singletons. This clonotype was obtained from a female donor with papillary thyroid cancer or a benign thyroid nodule (not recorded which). Some clones in this sample may be carry-over from other donors' samples. The rearrangement links TRBV20-1 to TRBJ1-3; the match to TRBD1 covers 7 bases. The sequenced material came from blood. DNA for the CDR3: TGCAGTGCTTTGACCGGGACAGTTGGAAACACCATATATTTT. Its protein product is CSALTGTVGNTIYF.